These 24 T cell receptor beta chains originate from one sample sequenced in a study of blood T cell repertoires in COVID-19 (dated by TCRdb to about 2020). Libraries came from the immunoSEQ multiplex PCR assay. The table comes from immuneACCESS by way of TCRdb, which keeps in-frame sequences with V and J called. Part of the clones is missing from these tables; in studies checked, under half for an unresolved V gene and the rest for unknown reasons. The sample table records just over 60,000 clones; 70% to 85% of these occur just once. The ten largest clonotypes hold 15% to 20% of the sample. The sequencing sample was made of peripheral blood. The receptors here all came from a man between 60 and 75 years old with acute or convalescent COVID-19.

The J gene is TRBJ1-4, the V gene TRBV11-2, with 9 positions matching TRBD1. V gave up 4 bases and J gave up 0 bases; unmatched junction bases: 3. This CDR3 has 16 amino acids. Germline V gene lookup returns CDR1 SGHAT and CDR2 FQNNGV. CDR3 amino acids: CASSSGTGPTNEKLFF. CDR3 coding DNA: TGTGCCAGCAGCTCCGGGACAGGGCCAACTAATGAAAAACTGTTTTTT.

The J gene is TRBJ2-2, the V gene TRBV7-3, with D unresolved. Germline-derived CDR1 and CDR2 are SGHTA and FQGTGA. V lost 0 bases and J lost 4, with 12 bases in between. CDR3 length: 16 amino acids. CDR3 protein: CASSLTSGQSTGELFF. In DNA, the CDR3 is TGTGCCAGCAGCTTAACGTCTGGGCAGTCCACCGGGGAGCTGTTTTTT.

J is TRBJ1-5 and V is TRBV5-6, with D unresolved. Germline V gene sequence: CDR1 SGHDT, CDR2 YYEEEE. Trimming took 4 bases from V and 0 from J, leaving 20 bases between them. The CDR3 covers 18 residues. CDR3 amino acids: CASSKSRGFFYSNQPQHF. Written as DNA, the CDR3 is TGTGCCAGCAGCAAATCTCGGGGATTCTTTTATAGCAATCAGCCCCAGCATTTT.

J is TRBJ1-5 and V is TRBV6-5; possibly TRBD1 for D (6 bases). V was trimmed by 4 bases and J by 2 bases, leaving 12 bases between them. The CDR3 covers 15 residues. CDR1 is MNHEY, CDR2 SVGAGI, per germline. The CDR3, as DNA: TGTGCCAGCAGTTTTAGCGCAGGGGGCAATCAGCCCCAGCATTTT. It yields the protein CASSFSAGGNQPQHF.

The chain is built from TRBV6-2 or TRBV6-3 and TRBJ2-3; 9 bases are shared with TRBD2. With V trimmed by 2 bases and J by 1 base, 7 bases remained unmatched. The CDR3 is 17 residues long. Germline CDR1 reads MNHEY; CDR2 reads SVGEGT. CDR3 nucleotide sequence: TGTGCCAGCAGTTACGGGCCTAGCGGGATGGGCACAGATACGCAGTATTTT. Encoded protein: CASSYGPSGMGTDTQYF.

The chain has TRBV5-1 and TRBJ1-3; 10 positions match TRBD1. J lost 4 bases, V lost 3 bases, and 4 bases had no gene match. The germline gives CDR1 SGHRS, CDR2 YFSETQ. The CDR3 covers 15 residues. Here the CDR3 DNA reads TGCGCCAGCAGCTCGACAGGGGGCGAAGGAAACACCATATATTTT. Encoded protein: CASSSTGGEGNTIYF.

The chain has TRBV9 and TRBJ2-7, with 8 bases aligning to TRBD2. The V gene's germline CDR1 is SGDLS and CDR2 YYNGEE. The CDR3 spans 16 residues. Losses at the gene ends were 4 bases for V and 7 bases for J; bases not matched to a gene: 16. The DNA for the CDR3 is TGTGCCAGCAGCAGCCAGGCGGGGGGATCCCTTACAGAGCAGTACTTC. Protein sequence: CASSSQAGGSLTEQYF.

This clone appeared a few times. This CDR3 reads CASSPKTGTRAGEQYF. In DNA form, the CDR3 reads TGTGCCAGCAGCCCGAAGACCGGGACTAGAGCTGGCGAGCAGTACTTC. J is TRBJ2-7 and V is TRBV7-8, with 8 bases fitting TRBD2. This CDR3 is 16 amino acids long. With V trimmed by 5 bases and J by 6 bases, 15 bases remained unmatched. Germline V lookup: CDR1 SGHVS, CDR2 FQNEAQ.

The chain recombines TRBV7-3 with TRBJ2-3; the D gene is possibly TRBD2 (6 bases). This CDR3 has 16 amino acids. V lost 4 bases, J lost 3 bases, and 17 bases lay in between. Germline CDR1 and CDR2: SGHTA and FQGTGA. The CDR3, as DNA: TGTGCCAGCAGCTCAAAACCTAGCGAATTTACAGATACGCAGTATTTT. Residues: CASSSKPSEFTDTQYF.

This clone was recorded once. At one end, the junction sequence differs from germline, possibly due to a read error. The chain recombines TRBV7-7 with TRBJ2-2, with D unclear. This CDR3 contains 13 residues. Germline V gene data show CDR1 as SSHAT and CDR2 as FNYEAQ (reference sequence). The CDR3: CASSLGPPGELFF. CDR3 sequence (DNA): TGTGCTAGCAGCTTAGGGCCACCCGGGGAGCTGTTTTTT.

The chain recombines TRBV27 with TRBJ2-2; 13 nucleotides align to TRBD2. The V gene's germline CDR1 is MNHEY and CDR2 SMNVEV (reference sequence). V lost 7 bases and J lost 8; bases outside the gene matches: 7. This CDR3 comprises 15 residues. The DNA of the CDR3 is TGTGCCAGCAAGGGACTAGCGGGGTTCGGTGGGGAGCTGTTTTTT. This sequence encodes CASKGLAGFGGELFF.

This sequence joins TRBV29-1 and TRBJ2-1; 9 nucleotides line up with TRBD1. V was pared by 7 bases and J by 0 bases, with 7 bases of the junction left unmatched. The CDR3 has 15 residues. The germline V gene has CDR1 SQVTM and CDR2 ANQGSEA. The CDR3 spells CSARPTGGSYNEQFF. The DNA of the CDR3 is TGCAGCGCTAGACCGACAGGGGGCTCCTACAATGAGCAGTTCTTC.

This clone appeared once. The rearrangement joins TRBV7-8 to TRBJ2-7; the match to TRBD1 covers 7 bases. The CDR3 is 15 amino acids. Unmatched junction bases numbered 7, after V lost 3 bases and J lost 2 bases. CDR1 and CDR2 (germline): SGHVS, FQNEAQ. Here the CDR3 reads CASSFDRARPYEQYF. DNA for the CDR3: TGTGCCAGCAGCTTTGACAGGGCACGGCCCTACGAGCAGTACTTC.

This sequence joins TRBV19 and TRBJ1-5; 7 bases agree with TRBD1. V was clipped by 2 bases and J by 2 bases; unmatched bases: 15. The germline CDR1 and CDR2 sequences are LNHDA and SQIVND (reference sequence). This CDR3 is built from 19 residues. The CDR3 DNA reads TGTGCCAGTAGTATAAGGGGGCTCAACCCCTACGGGGGCAATCAGCCCCAGCATTTT. It is translated as CASSIRGLNPYGGNQPQHF.

The CDR3 is CAISGVRIGLAGSSEQFF. CDR3 coding DNA: TGTGCCATCAGTGGAGTTAGGATCGGACTAGCGGGATCGAGTGAGCAGTTCTTC. This chain uses TRBV10-3 with TRBJ2-1; 12 bases match TRBD2. The CDR3 covers 18 residues. Germline values: CDR1 ENHRY, CDR2 SYGVKD. The ends lost 4 bases at V and 9 bases at J; junction bases unmatched: 16.

The chain couples TRBV27 to TRBJ1-4; D remains unclear. Germline-derived CDR1 and CDR2 are MNHEY and SMNVEV (reference sequence). The CDR3 has 16 residues. With 2 bases removed from V and 0 bases from J, the gap between germline ends came to 10 bases. The CDR3 loop reads CASSLVTASTNEKLFF. For the CDR3, the DNA is TGTGCCAGCAGTTTAGTCACAGCTTCAACTAATGAAAAACTGTTTTTT.

The chain uses TRBV5-5 and TRBJ2-7; D might be TRBD1 (5 bases). Trimming took 7 bases from V and 6 from J, leaving 14 bases between them. CDR1 and CDR2 (germline): SGHKS, YYEKEE (reference sequence). There are 12 residues in the CDR3. CDR3 in amino acids: CASQDTLPEQYF. CDR3 nucleotides: TGTGCCAGCCAGGACACCTTGCCCGAGCAGTACTTC.

V gene TRBV30 combines with J gene TRBJ1-1, with 9 positions matching TRBD1. CDR3 size: 15 residues. V trimming: 0 bases; J trimming: 5 bases; junction bases outside the gene matches: 7. The germline gives CDR1 GTSNPN, CDR2 SVGIG (reference sequence). The CDR3 sequence is CAWSVTGGGRTEAFF. DNA of the CDR3: TGTGCCTGGAGTGTAACAGGGGGCGGGCGAACTGAAGCTTTCTTT.

This clone was picked up a small number of times. The V call is TRBV2, the J call TRBJ2-2, with D hard to call. Germline V lookup: CDR1 SNHLY, CDR2 FYNNEI. V lost 6 bases, J lost 5 bases, and 13 bases lay in between. This CDR3 region has 14 residues. This CDR3 is CASRTPYSTGELFF. The CDR3 DNA sequence: TGTGCCAGCAGGACGCCTTACAGTACCGGGGAGCTGTTTTTT.

The V gene is TRBV9, the J gene TRBJ1-3, with TRBD1 identical over 9 bases. Germline V gene data show CDR1 as SGDLS and CDR2 as YYNGEE. The CDR3 runs to 15 residues. The J segment lost 1 base and the V segment lost 3 bases, leaving 2 bases of the junction unmatched. The CDR3 loop reads CASSAGTGSGNTIYF. The CDR3 DNA is TGTGCCAGCAGCGCCGGGACAGGGTCTGGAAACACCATATATTTT.

This clone was seen a few times. This CDR3 is CAWSKTENTIYF. The CDR3, as DNA: TGTGCCTGGAGCAAGACTGAAAACACCATATATTTT. The V and J genes are TRBV30 and TRBJ1-3; no firm D call. Looked up from germline, CDR1 is GTSNPN and CDR2 is SVGIG (reference sequence). The length of the CDR3 is 12 residues. V dropped 3 bases and J dropped 6 bases, with 9 bases sitting between them.

This rearrangement joins TRBV18 to TRBJ1-5; the D is unclear. Germline CDR1 KGHSH, CDR2 LQKENI. V shed 3 bases and J shed 7 bases, with 13 bases lying between them. This CDR3 has 14 amino acids. The chain's CDR3 is CASSPREGRQPQHF. DNA for the CDR3: TGTGCCAGCTCACCGAGGGAGGGTCGGCAGCCCCAGCATTTT.

J is TRBJ1-1 and V is TRBV2; maybe TRBD1 (6 bases). V shed 8 bases and J shed 4 bases, with 14 bases lying between them. This CDR3 is built from 13 residues. Germline CDR1 SNHLY, CDR2 FYNNEI. The CDR3 region has the DNA TGTGCCAGCGAACAGGGCTGGGGCACTGAAGCTTTCTTT. Its protein is CASEQGWGTEAFF.

This chain links TRBV19 with TRBJ2-7, with 11 bases that match TRBD1. The CDR3 has 14 residues. Trimming cost V 5 bases and J 5 bases; bases outside gene matches: 5. CDR1 and CDR2 from the germline V gene are LNHDA and SQIVND (reference sequence). This chain's CDR3 is CASSHGQGANEQYF. CDR3 in DNA: TGTGCCAGTAGTCATGGACAGGGGGCAAACGAGCAGTACTTC.